This is a list of T cell receptor beta chains from one sample in a study of blood T cells in healthy people across ages. In TCRdb, the 5' RACE reads were re-called with MiXCR into one record per CDR3 protein. The table has about 1.4 million distinct CDR3 sequences, 55% to 75% seen once; the top ten hold over 6.5%. Specimen: blood. The origin of the receptors is a man between 18 and 35 years old in good health. Each CDR3 is given with its conserved first and last residue. D genes are given only for firm matches. Clone size is shown for a subset of rows, as once, few, many or a class of expanded clone.

-,TRBJ2-7,-,TRBV3-1,CASSPTELALYEQYF,TGTGCCAGCAGCCCAACGGAACTAGCTTTATACGAGCAGTACTTC
-,TRBJ2-5,TRBD2,TRBV4-1,CASSQAAGEETQYF,TGCGCCAGCAGCCAAGCGGCGGGGGAAGAGACCCAGTACTTC
few,TRBJ1-1,-,TRBV4-1,CASSQDLGGRNTEAFF,TGCGCCAGCAGCCAAGATCTTGGGGGCCGGAACACTGAAGCTTTCTTT
-,TRBJ1-5,TRBD1,TRBV18,CASSSRDRGDGNQPQHF,TGTGCCAGCTCATCACGGGACAGGGGAGATGGCAATCAGCCCCAGCATTTT
once,TRBJ2-3,-,TRBV7-2,CASGLRTHTQYF,TGTGCCAGCGGCTTGAGGACTCATACGCAGTATTTT
-,TRBJ1-2,TRBD1,TRBV7-8,CASSLERGLFRYGYTF,TGTGCCAGCAGCTTAGAGAGGGGGCTGTTTCGCTATGGCTACACCTTC
-,TRBJ1-1,-,TRBV7-2,CASSEGVANTEAFF,TGTGCCAGCAGCGAGGGCGTTGCGAACACTGAAGCTTTCTTT
-,TRBJ1-2,-,TRBV4-1,CASSQGFHVDGYTF,TGCGCCAGCAGCCAGGGCTTCCATGTGGATGGCTACACCTTC
-,TRBJ1-2,TRBD1,TRBV12-3/TRBV12-4,CASSTTGGLNYGYTF,TGTGCCAGCAGTACTACAGGGGGCCTTAACTATGGCTACACCTTC
-,TRBJ2-5,-,TRBV7-8,CASSPRLSSYNEQYF,TGTGCCAGCAGCCCCCGTCTTAGCTCCTACAATGAGCAGTACTTC
few,TRBJ2-1,-,TRBV28,CASSLGQAQGFF,TGTGCCAGCAGTTTGGGGCAGGCCCAAGGGTTCTTC
-,TRBJ2-7,TRBD2,TRBV20-1,CSTYGGLARSEQYF,TGCAGTACCTATGGGGGACTAGCGAGAAGCGAGCAGTACTTC
-,TRBJ2-3,-,TRBV14,CASSQASWVTDTQYF,TGTGCCAGCAGCCAAGCCTCGTGGGTCACAGATACGCAGTATTTT
-,TRBJ1-5,-,TRBV20-1,CSAFPGGGQPQHF,TGCAGTGCTTTCCCGGGGGGGGGTCAGCCCCAGCATTTT
-,TRBJ2-1,-,TRBV4-1,CASSQEGPLAFREQFF,TGCGCCAGCAGCCAAGAAGGGCCCCTTGCGTTCCGCGAGCAGTTCTTC
-,TRBJ2-5,-,TRBV4-1,CASSQDHPKWETQYF,TGCGCCAGCAGCCAAGATCATCCTAAGTGGGAGACCCAGTACTTC
once,TRBJ2-7,-,TRBV20-1,CSARDPNRAYEQYF,TGCAGTGCTAGAGATCCAAACAGAGCCTACGAGCAGTACTTC
-,TRBJ2-5,TRBD2,TRBV20-1,CSASARAGVPQETQYF,TGCAGTGCTAGTGCGAGGGCGGGGGTCCCCCAAGAGACCCAGTACTTC
-,TRBJ2-5,TRBD1,TRBV25-1,CASSGLGQGKTQYF,TGTGCCAGCAGTGGGCTGGGACAGGGCAAGACCCAGTACTTC
-,TRBJ2-1,TRBD1,TRBV20-1,CSATQGCEQFF,TGCAGTGCCACACAGGGGTGTGAGCAGTTCTTC
-,TRBJ2-3,TRBD2,TRBV6-5,CASSYSLAGERKTSTDTQYF,TGTGCCAGCAGTTATTCGCTAGCGGGGGAACGGAAGACTAGCACAGATACGCAGTATTTT
-,TRBJ2-3,-,TRBV20-1,CSASETGYAGTQYF,TGCAGTGCTAGCGAGACAGGTTACGCCGGTACGCAGTATTTT
-,TRBJ2-2,-,TRBV20-1,CSARVGGGGELFF,TGCAGTGCTAGAGTAGGGGGGGGCGGGGAGCTGTTTTTT
-,TRBJ2-4,TRBD1,TRBV20-1,CSAREDRRANIQYF,TGCAGTGCTAGAGAGGACAGGCGAGCCAACATTCAGTACTTC